These 2 T cell receptor beta chains were all obtained from the same sample, sequenced in a study of blood T cell repertoires in COVID-19. Generated by immunoSEQ multiplex PCR, the TCRdb table keeps only in-frame clones and is missing some. The sample includes 65,000 to 95,000 clones, around 79% of them seen just once. Material: peripheral blood. These receptors all stem from a man aged 50 or older with active or convalescent COVID-19.

The J gene is TRBJ1-4, the V gene TRBV28; D not certain. Deletions cut 10 bases from V and 4 bases from J, with 16 bases between. The CDR3 is 14 residues long. Germline CDR1 reads MDHEN; CDR2 reads SYDVKM. The CDR3 loop is CATLGPRGNEKLFF. CDR3 in DNA: TGTGCCACCCTAGGACCCCGGGGTAATGAAAAACTGTTTTTT.

V usage is TRBV15 and J usage is TRBJ1-1; 8 bases agree with TRBD1. This CDR3 spans 13 amino acids. CDR1 and CDR2 (germline): LNHNV, YYDKDF (reference sequence). After removal of 3 bases from V and 6 bases from J, the junction contained 3 bases not matched to a gene. The CDR3 loop reads CATSRAGGSEAFF. CDR3 coding DNA: TGTGCCACCAGCAGGGCAGGGGGCTCTGAAGCTTTCTTT.